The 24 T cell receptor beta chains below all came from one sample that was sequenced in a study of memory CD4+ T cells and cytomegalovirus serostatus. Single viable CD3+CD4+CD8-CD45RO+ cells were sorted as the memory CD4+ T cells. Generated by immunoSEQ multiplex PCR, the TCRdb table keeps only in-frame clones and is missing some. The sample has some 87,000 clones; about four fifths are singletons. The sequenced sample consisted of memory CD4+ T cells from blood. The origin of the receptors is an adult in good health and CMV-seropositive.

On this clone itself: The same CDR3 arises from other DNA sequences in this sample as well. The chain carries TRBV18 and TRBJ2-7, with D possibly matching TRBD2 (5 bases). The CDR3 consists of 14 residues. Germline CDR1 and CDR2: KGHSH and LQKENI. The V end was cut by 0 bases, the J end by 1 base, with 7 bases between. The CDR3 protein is CASSPPGNSYEQYF. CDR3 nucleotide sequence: TGTGCCAGCTCACCACCCGGGAATTCCTACGAGCAGTACTTC. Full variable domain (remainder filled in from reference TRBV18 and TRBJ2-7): NAGVMQNPRHLVRRRGQEARLRCSPMKGHSHVYWYRQLPEEGLKFMVYLQKENIIDESGMPKERFSAEFPKEGPSILRIQQVVRGDSAAYFCASSPPGNSYEQYFGPGTRLTVT.

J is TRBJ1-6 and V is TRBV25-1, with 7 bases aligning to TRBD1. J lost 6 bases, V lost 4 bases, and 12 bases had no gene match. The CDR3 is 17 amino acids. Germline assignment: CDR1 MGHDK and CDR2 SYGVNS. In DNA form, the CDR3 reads TGTGCCAGCAGTGCATCCTCAAGACAGGGCCGTAATTCACCCCTCCACTTT. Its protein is CASSASSRQGRNSPLHF.

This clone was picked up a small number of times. CDR3 sequence: CASRLDGTEAFF. DNA of the CDR3: TGTGCCAGCAGGCTGGACGGAACTGAAGCTTTCTTT. This chain uses TRBV28 with TRBJ1-1; D call uncertain. Trimming shortened V by 6 bases and J by 5 bases, and 10 bases separated the two germline ends. Germline loops: CDR1 MDHEN, CDR2 SYDVKM. There are 12 residues in the CDR3.

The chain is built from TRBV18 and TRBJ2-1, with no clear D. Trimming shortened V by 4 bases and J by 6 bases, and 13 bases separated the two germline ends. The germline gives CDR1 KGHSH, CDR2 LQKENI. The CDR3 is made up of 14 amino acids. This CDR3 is CASSLLTQINEQFF. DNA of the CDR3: TGTGCCAGCTCACTATTAACCCAGATCAATGAGCAGTTCTTC.

The CDR3 coding sequence is TGTGCCAGCTCACCGGCTAGCGGGGGCGCCTACAATGAGCAGTTCTTC. Its protein product is CASSPASGGAYNEQFF. The chain employs TRBV18 and TRBJ2-1, with TRBD2 matching 10 bases. Germline assignment: CDR1 KGHSH and CDR2 LQKENI. V dropped 3 bases and J dropped 2; count of bases not matched to a gene: 4. The CDR3 extends over 16 amino acids.

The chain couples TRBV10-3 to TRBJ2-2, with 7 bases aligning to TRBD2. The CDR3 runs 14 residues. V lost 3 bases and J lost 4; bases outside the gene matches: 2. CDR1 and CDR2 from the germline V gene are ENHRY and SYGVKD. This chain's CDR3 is CAISDGEGTGELFF. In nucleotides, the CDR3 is TGTGCCATCAGTGACGGGGAGGGCACCGGGGAGCTGTTTTTT.

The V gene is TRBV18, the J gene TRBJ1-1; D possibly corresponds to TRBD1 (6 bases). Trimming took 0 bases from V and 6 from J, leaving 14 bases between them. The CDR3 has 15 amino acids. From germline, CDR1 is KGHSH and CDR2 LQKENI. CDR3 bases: TGTGCCAGCTCACCACCGTCAGGGGTAAAATCTGAAGCTTTCTTT. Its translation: CASSPPSGVKSEAFF.

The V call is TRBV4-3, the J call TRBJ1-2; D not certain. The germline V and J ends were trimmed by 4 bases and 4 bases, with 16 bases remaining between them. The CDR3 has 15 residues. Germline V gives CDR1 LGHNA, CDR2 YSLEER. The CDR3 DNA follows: TGCGCCAGCAGCCGTCAAGGCGGAGACGCCTATGGCTACACCTTC. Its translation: CASSRQGGDAYGYTF.

DNA of the CDR3: TGTGCCACGTCGTCTCCTGGCACAGATACGCAGTATTTT. It is translated as CATSSPGTDTQYF. The V and J genes are TRBV6-5 and TRBJ2-3; D is undetermined. Trimming left V 10 bases short and J 1 base short, with 12 bases between. This CDR3 spans 13 amino acids. Germline V gene data show CDR1 as MNHEY and CDR2 as SVGAGI.

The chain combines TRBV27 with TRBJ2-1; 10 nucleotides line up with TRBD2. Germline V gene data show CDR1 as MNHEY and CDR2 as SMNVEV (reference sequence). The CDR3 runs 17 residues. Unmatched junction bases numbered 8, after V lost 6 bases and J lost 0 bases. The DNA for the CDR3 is TGTGCCAGCAGCAGAACTAGCGGGACCCTCTCCTACAATGAGCAGTTCTTC. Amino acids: CASSRTSGTLSYNEQFF.

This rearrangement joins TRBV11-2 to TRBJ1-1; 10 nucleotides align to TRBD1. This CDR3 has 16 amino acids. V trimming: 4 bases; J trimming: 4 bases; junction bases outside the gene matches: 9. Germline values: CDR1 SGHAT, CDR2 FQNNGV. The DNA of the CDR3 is TGTGCCAGCAGCTCGCACCGGGACAGGGGAGGCACTGAAGCTTTCTTT. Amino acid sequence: CASSSHRDRGGTEAFF.

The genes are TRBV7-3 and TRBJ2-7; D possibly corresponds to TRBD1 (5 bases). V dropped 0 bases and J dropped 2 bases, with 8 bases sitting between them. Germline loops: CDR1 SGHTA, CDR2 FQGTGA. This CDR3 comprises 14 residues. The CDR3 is CASSLTRVPYEQYF. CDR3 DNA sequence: TGTGCCAGCAGCTTAACCAGGGTCCCCTACGAGCAGTACTTC.

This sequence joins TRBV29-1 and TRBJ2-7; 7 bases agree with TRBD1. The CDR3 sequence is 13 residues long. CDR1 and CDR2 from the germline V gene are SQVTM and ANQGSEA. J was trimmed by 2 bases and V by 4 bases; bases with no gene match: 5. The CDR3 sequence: CSVAKTGTYEQYF. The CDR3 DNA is TGCAGCGTTGCGAAGACAGGGACCTACGAGCAGTACTTC.

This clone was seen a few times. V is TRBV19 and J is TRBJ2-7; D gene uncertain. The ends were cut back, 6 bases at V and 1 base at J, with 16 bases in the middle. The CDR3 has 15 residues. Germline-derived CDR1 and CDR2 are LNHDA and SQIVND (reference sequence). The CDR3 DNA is TGTGCCAGTAGCCTCAGGACGGATCAATCCTACGAGCAGTACTTC. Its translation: CASSLRTDQSYEQYF.

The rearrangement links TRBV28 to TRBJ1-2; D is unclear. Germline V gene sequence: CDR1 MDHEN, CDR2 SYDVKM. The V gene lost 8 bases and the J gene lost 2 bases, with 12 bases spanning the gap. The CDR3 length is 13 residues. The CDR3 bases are TGTGCCAGCTCATTAATTGGAAACTATGGCTACACCTTC. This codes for CASSLIGNYGYTF.

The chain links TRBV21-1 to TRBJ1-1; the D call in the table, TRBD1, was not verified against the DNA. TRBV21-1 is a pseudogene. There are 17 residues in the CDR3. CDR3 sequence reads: CASSKAGSGWGNTEAFF. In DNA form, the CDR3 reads TGTGCCAGCAGCAAAGCGGGCTCAGGGTGGGGGAACACTGAAGCTTTCTTT.

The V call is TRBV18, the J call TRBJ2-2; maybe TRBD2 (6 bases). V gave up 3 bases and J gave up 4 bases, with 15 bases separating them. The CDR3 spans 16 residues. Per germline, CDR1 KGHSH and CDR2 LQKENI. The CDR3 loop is CASSPAVAEITGELFF. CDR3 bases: TGTGCCAGCTCACCGGCAGTAGCGGAGATCACCGGGGAGCTGTTTTTT. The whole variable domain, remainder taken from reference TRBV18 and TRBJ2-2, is NAGVMQNPRHLVRRRGQEARLRCSPMKGHSHVYWYRQLPEEGLKFMVYLQKENIIDESGMPKERFSAEFPKEGPSILRIQQVVRGDSAAYFCASSPAVAEITGELFFGEGSRLTVL.

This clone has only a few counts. The CDR3 reads CSVEDPDRANTEAFF. Here the CDR3 DNA reads TGCAGCGTTGAAGATCCCGACAGAGCGAACACTGAAGCTTTCTTT. This chain joins TRBV29-1 and TRBJ1-1, with TRBD1 as a possible D gene (5 bases). V shed 0 bases and J shed 1 base, with 12 bases lying between them. This CDR3 region has 15 residues. Per germline, CDR1 SQVTM and CDR2 ANQGSEA.

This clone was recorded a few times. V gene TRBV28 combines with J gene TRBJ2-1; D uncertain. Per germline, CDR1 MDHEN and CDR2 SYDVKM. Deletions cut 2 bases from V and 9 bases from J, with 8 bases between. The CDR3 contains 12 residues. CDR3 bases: TGTGCCAGCAGTTTACCCCGGGTTGAGCAGTTCTTC. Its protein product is CASSLPRVEQFF.

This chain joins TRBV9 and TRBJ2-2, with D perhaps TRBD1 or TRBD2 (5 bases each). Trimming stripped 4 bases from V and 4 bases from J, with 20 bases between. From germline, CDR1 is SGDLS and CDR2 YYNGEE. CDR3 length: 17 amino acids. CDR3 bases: TGTGCCAGCAGCCCCTTTACCGGGACGGTCTCCACCGGGGAGCTGTTTTTT. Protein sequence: CASSPFTGTVSTGELFF.

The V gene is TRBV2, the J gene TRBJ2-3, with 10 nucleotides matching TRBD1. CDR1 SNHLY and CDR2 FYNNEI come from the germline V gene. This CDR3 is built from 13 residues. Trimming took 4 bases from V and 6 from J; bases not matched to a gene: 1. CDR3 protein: CASSGQGADTQYF. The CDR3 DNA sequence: TGTGCCAGCAGTGGACAGGGGGCGGATACGCAGTATTTT.

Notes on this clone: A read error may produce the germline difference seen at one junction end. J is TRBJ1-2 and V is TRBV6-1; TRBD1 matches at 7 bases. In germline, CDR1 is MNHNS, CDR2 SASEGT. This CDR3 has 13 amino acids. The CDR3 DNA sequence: TGTGCCAGCAGCCCAAATAGAGGGGGCAGCATGGAGTTC. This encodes CASSPNRGGSMEF.

CDR3 in DNA: TGCGCCAGCAGCCTACAGGGGGCTCGTGATACGCAGTATTTT. Protein: CASSLQGARDTQYF. This chain links TRBV5-1 with TRBJ2-3; 9 bases align to TRBD1. Looked up from germline, CDR1 is SGHRS and CDR2 is YFSETQ. Losses at the gene ends were 4 bases for V and 6 bases for J; bases not matched to a gene: 6. The CDR3 has 14 residues.

The CDR3, as DNA: TGTGCCATCAGTGAGGCCCAGGCCTCCTACGAGCAGTACTTC. Encoded protein: CAISEAQASYEQYF. The V gene is TRBV10-3, the J gene TRBJ2-7; D is unresolved. Germline V gene sequence: CDR1 ENHRY, CDR2 SYGVKD. This CDR3 has 14 residues. The V end was cut by 2 bases, the J end by 0 bases, with 8 bases between.